Below, 25 T cell receptor beta chains from the same sample are listed, as sequenced in a study of cytomegalovirus exposure and HLA in healthy donors. 13 Jbeta primers and 60 Vbeta primers were used for the PCR. Using immunoSEQ multiplex PCR, the repertoire was profiled, and TCRdb retains in-frame clones only, with some absent. The sample consists of under 200,000 clones, 80% of them appearing once. Sequences were obtained from PBMCs. Receptor source: a woman aged 45-65 years in good health and CMV-seropositive.

Of note for this clone: This sample also contains other DNA sequences that code for the same CDR3. The chain joins TRBV5-1 to TRBJ2-3, with TRBD2 matching over 12 bases. Germline lookup yields CDR1 SGHRS and CDR2 YFSETQ. CDR3 length: 15 amino acids. V lost 0 bases to trimming and J lost 5 bases; unmatched junction nucleotides: 1. In DNA, the CDR3 is TGCGCCAGCAGCTTGGGACTAGCGGGAGTAGATACGCAGTATTTT. It yields the protein CASSLGLAGVDTQYF.

V is TRBV7-3 and J is TRBJ1-1; perhaps TRBD1 as D (5 bases). Germline V lookup: CDR1 SGHTA, CDR2 FQGTGA. CDR3 length: 15 residues. The V end lost 0 bases, the J end lost 6 bases, and 14 bases lay between the germline ends. As DNA, the CDR3 is TGTGCCAGCAGCTTAACCGGCAGGGCGGGGGCTGAAGCTTTCTTT. Residues: CASSLTGRAGAEAFF.

The chain links TRBV11-2 to TRBJ2-5; D possibly corresponds to TRBD2 (5 bases). The germline V and J ends were trimmed by 0 bases and 5 bases, with 10 bases remaining between them. The CDR3 sequence is 14 residues long. Germline CDR1 and CDR2: SGHAT and FQNNGV. CDR3 nucleotide sequence: TGTGCCAGCAGCTTAGAGCCCGGGATCGAGACCCAGTACTTC. It encodes CASSLEPGIETQYF. The variable domain in full, completed from reference TRBV11-2 and TRBJ2-5, reads EAGVAQSPRYKIIEKRQSVAFWCNPISGHATLYWYQQILGQGPKLLIQFQNNGVVDDSQLPKDRFSAERLKGVDSTLKIQPAKLEDSAVYLCASSLEPGIETQYFGPGTRLLVL.

This clone was picked up a small number of times. The junction shows a germline mismatch at one end, possibly a read error. V usage is TRBV7-9 and J usage is TRBJ2-5, with unresolved D. The CDR3 contains 15 residues. Germline-derived CDR1 and CDR2 are SEHNR and FQNEAQ (reference sequence). Written as DNA, the CDR3 is TGTTCCAGCAGCTTAGATGGCCCCAGCCAGGTGACCCAGTACTTC. It yields the protein CSSSLDGPSQVTQYF.

The V gene is TRBV11-1, the J gene TRBJ2-1; a possible D gene is TRBD1 (6 bases). The germline V gene has CDR1 SGHAT and CDR2 FQDESV (reference sequence). V gave up 5 bases and J gave up 5 bases, with 16 bases separating them. CDR3 length: 15 residues. The CDR3, as DNA: TGTGCCAGCAGCCCCCAGGACAGTCAGAACAATGAGCAGTTCTTC. Its translation: CASSPQDSQNNEQFF.

On this clone: One junction end does not reproduce the germline sequence, and a read error may be involved. The V gene is TRBV7-9, the J gene TRBJ1-1, with no clear D. The CDR3 runs 16 residues. The V gene's germline CDR1 is SEHNR and CDR2 FQNEAQ (reference sequence). The CDR3, as DNA: TGTTCCAGCAGCTTACGTTATCGACGGGAGAACACTGAAGCTTTCTTT. It encodes CSSSLRYRRENTEAFF.

The rearrangement uses TRBV6-5 and TRBJ2-7, with D maybe TRBD2 (7 bases). Germline V gives CDR1 MNHEY, CDR2 SVGAGI. Trimming pared 7 bases from V and 1 base from J, leaving 17 bases between. The CDR3 has 15 amino acids. The CDR3 region has the DNA TGTGCCAGCACACGAACCCGGGGGGCGTCCTACGAGCAGTACTTC. It encodes CASTRTRGASYEQYF.

The rearrangement links TRBV6-5 to TRBJ1-1; D uncertain. The germline V gene has CDR1 MNHEY and CDR2 SVGAGI. The V end lost 7 bases, the J end lost 7 bases, and 16 bases lay between the germline ends. The CDR3 has 13 residues. The chain's CDR3 is CASTREWADEAFF. The CDR3 DNA follows: TGTGCCAGCACCCGGGAGTGGGCCGATGAAGCTTTCTTT.

The CDR3: CASSQGQAGSGYGYTF. CDR3 coding DNA: TGTGCCAGCTCACAGGGACAGGCAGGGAGTGGCTATGGCTACACCTTC. The chain joins TRBV18 to TRBJ1-2, with 8 bases identical to TRBD1. V was clipped by 4 bases and J by 4 bases; unmatched bases: 11. The CDR3 contains 16 residues. The V gene's germline CDR1 is KGHSH and CDR2 LQKENI.

This chain joins TRBV19 and TRBJ1-2; D is ambiguous. CDR1 and CDR2 (germline): LNHDA, SQIVND (reference sequence). Between the trimmed V and J ends, which lost 1 base and 2 bases, there was a span of 5 bases. The CDR3 contains 13 residues. CDR3 loop: CASSIAGNYGYTF. The CDR3 DNA is TGTGCCAGTAGTATAGCCGGGAACTATGGCTACACCTTC.

DNA of the CDR3: TGTGCCAGCAGTTCACGGACAGGACTATCTGGGGCCAACGTCCTGACTTTC. Residues: CASSSRTGLSGANVLTF. The gene calls are TRBV27 and TRBJ2-6; TRBD1 is a possible D gene (7 bases). Trimming cost V 4 bases and J 1 base, with 14 bases left between them. In germline, CDR1 is MNHEY, CDR2 SMNVEV (reference sequence). CDR3 length equals 17 residues.

The chain carries TRBV9 and TRBJ2-7; 14 positions agree with TRBD2. This CDR3 contains 15 residues. After removal of 4 bases from V and 2 bases from J, the junction contained 2 bases not matched to a gene. Germline assignment: CDR1 SGDLS and CDR2 YYNGEE. This chain's CDR3 is CASSLGLAGAYEQYF. The DNA for the CDR3 is TGTGCCAGCAGCCTGGGACTAGCGGGGGCCTACGAGCAGTACTTC.

The sample holds a few counts of this clone. The V gene is TRBV7-9, the J gene TRBJ2-7; weak D call: TRBD1 (6 bases). Trimming pared 5 bases from V and 1 base from J, leaving 9 bases between. Looked up from germline, CDR1 is SEHNR and CDR2 is FQNEAQ (reference sequence). The CDR3 has 13 residues. DNA for the CDR3: TGTGCCAGCAGCCGGGACACATCCTACGAGCAGTACTTC. This encodes CASSRDTSYEQYF.

This clone was found a few times. The CDR3 is CASSPVGGTSDTQYF. CDR3 coding DNA: TGTGCCAGCAGCCCAGTGGGGGGGACCTCAGATACGCAGTATTTT. The chain has TRBV7-9 and TRBJ2-3, with TRBD2 identical over 7 bases. Germline V CDR1 and CDR2: SEHNR, FQNEAQ (reference sequence). CDR3 length: 15 amino acids. The V segment lost 5 bases and the J segment 4 bases; nucleotides outside the gene matches: 9.

This chain joins TRBV5-1 and TRBJ2-2; tentative D call: TRBD1 (6 bases). Germline V gene sequence: CDR1 SGHRS, CDR2 YFSETQ. The CDR3 is 15 amino acids. V lost 4 bases and J 1 base, leaving 11 bases between the germline ends. Here the CDR3 reads CASSGGHGNTGELFF. The CDR3 DNA is TGCGCCAGCAGCGGGGGACACGGGAACACCGGGGAGCTGTTTTTT.

The rearrangement joins TRBV27 to TRBJ1-2; perhaps TRBD1 as D (6 bases). CDR3 size: 16 residues. V lost 1 base, J lost 2 bases, and 14 bases lay in between. Germline CDR1 MNHEY, CDR2 SMNVEV (reference sequence). CDR3 protein: CASSLFGTKMNYGYTF. CDR3 DNA sequence: TGTGCCAGCAGTTTATTCGGGACAAAAATGAACTATGGCTACACCTTC.

V gene TRBV7-9 combines with J gene TRBJ2-7; 7 nucleotides match TRBD1. V gave up 9 bases and J gave up 1 base; unmatched junction bases: 6. The CDR3 extends over 13 amino acids. Germline CDR1 SEHNR, CDR2 FQNEAQ (reference sequence). The CDR3, as DNA: TGTGCCAGTCGTACAGGGGTTTCCTACGAGCAGTACTTC. Translating it yields CASRTGVSYEQYF.

The J gene is TRBJ2-1, the V gene TRBV19, with 9 bases aligning to TRBD2. The trim removed 7 bases at V and 3 bases at J, leaving 4 bases unmatched. The CDR3 loop spans 14 amino acids. Germline assignment: CDR1 LNHDA and CDR2 SQIVND (reference sequence). The CDR3 sequence is CASNQRGDYNEQFF. The CDR3 DNA sequence: TGTGCCAGTAACCAGCGGGGGGACTACAATGAGCAGTTCTTC.

This clone has a single count. V usage is TRBV11-2 and J usage is TRBJ1-5; the match to TRBD1 covers 7 bases. Germline V CDR1 and CDR2: SGHAT, FQNNGV. After removal of 1 base from V and 1 base from J, the junction contained 4 bases not matched to a gene. This CDR3 is 16 amino acids long. The CDR3 here is CASSLVPGGSNQPQHF. CDR3 DNA sequence: TGTGCCAGCAGCTTAGTCCCAGGGGGAAGCAATCAGCCCCAGCATTTT.

The V gene is TRBV11-2, the J gene TRBJ1-1, with D perhaps TRBD1 (5 bases). This CDR3 has 14 amino acids. Trimming cost V 1 base and J 4 bases, with 10 bases left between them. Germline lookup yields CDR1 SGHAT and CDR2 FQNNGV. Written as DNA, the CDR3 is TGTGCCAGCAGCTTAGGGCCCCAGGGCACTGAAGCTTTCTTT. Its protein product is CASSLGPQGTEAFF.

CDR3 residues: CASRRGTGGYDTEAFF. The CDR3 DNA reads TGTGCCAGTAGGAGGGGGACAGGGGGCTACGACACTGAAGCTTTCTTT. The chain is built from TRBV19 and TRBJ1-1, with 12 bases matching TRBD1. Germline lookup yields CDR1 LNHDA and CDR2 SQIVND (reference sequence). CDR3 length equals 16 residues. V shed 6 bases, J shed 3 bases, and the junction held 8 bases outside the gene matches.

The chain employs TRBV25-1 and TRBJ1-2; maybe TRBD1 (5 bases). Germline V gene lookup returns CDR1 MGHDK and CDR2 SYGVNS. V was cut by 1 base and J by 6 bases, with 6 bases left in between. The CDR3 extends over 12 amino acids. The CDR3 DNA is TGTGCCAGCAGTGAATCGGGGGATGGCTACACCTTC. Residues: CASSESGDGYTF.

The V and J genes are TRBV5-1 and TRBJ1-1, with D possibly matching TRBD1 (5 bases). Germline CDR1 SGHRS, CDR2 YFSETQ. Trimming shortened V by 4 bases and J by 7 bases, and 14 bases separated the two germline ends. This CDR3 is built from 13 residues. The CDR3 region is CASSLSGFGEAFF. The CDR3 coding sequence is TGCGCCAGCAGCCTCTCAGGGTTTGGTGAAGCTTTCTTT.

This clone is a singleton in its sample. The gene calls are TRBV5-4 and TRBJ2-1; possible D gene TRBD2, 5 bases. Trimming pared 0 bases from V and 9 bases from J, leaving 10 bases between. The CDR3 spans 13 residues. In germline, CDR1 is SGHNT, CDR2 YYREEE (reference sequence). CDR3: CASSLDDRGEQFF. The CDR3 DNA follows: TGTGCCAGCAGCTTGGACGACCGGGGTGAGCAGTTCTTC.

The rearrangement joins TRBV5-1 to TRBJ2-2, with 10 bases lining up with TRBD2. This CDR3 is 15 amino acids long. Unmatched junction bases numbered 7, after V lost 6 bases and J lost 5 bases. The germline V gene has CDR1 SGHRS and CDR2 YFSETQ. CDR3 protein: CASNPSGGRTGELFF. The DNA for the CDR3 is TGCGCCAGCAACCCTAGCGGGGGAAGAACCGGGGAGCTGTTTTTT.